This T cell receptor (beta chain) was sequenced during a study of response to subunit inactivated influenza vaccine (dated by TCRdb to between 2017 and 2018). The study in broad terms: The study used deep quantitative T cell receptor repertoire profiling to track responses to a trivalent subunit inactivated influenza vaccine. What the work shows at the level of the full study, not this receptor alone: The authors suggested that each seasonal influenza vaccination may recruit only a limited number of new T cells.

To prepare the library, RT-PCR was applied. Sequencing was carried out with an Illumina HiSeq 2500. Starting from the raw public reads, TCRdb applied fastp trimming at Q25, assembled clones with MiXCR and retained in-frame beta chains. One record per CDR3 amino acid sequence lists the most common genes and DNA. The sample table holds around 650,000 distinct CDR3 sequences, of which around 16% were seen once. Jointly, the top ten make up around a tenth of the sample. Details on this clonotype: Its antigen remains undetermined. Base qualities are not recorded, but no much larger clone differs from it by a single base.

The germline V gene supplies CDR1 SGHTA and CDR2 FQGNSA. From V the trimming removes 6 bases and from J it removes 5 bases, while the gene matches leave 8 bases of the junction unaccounted for. From the cysteine up to the phenylalanine, the CDR3 has a length of 15 residues. Only CDR3 DNA is held: 45 bases, read in frame from base 1. The sample here was PBMCs from blood, taken approximately 12 days after vaccination. The TCR was taken from a middle-aged man who received an inactivated influenza vaccine. Donor details come from another sample of the same person, matched by shared clones. The chain was built from TRBV7-2 and TRBJ2-1; 9 junctional bases match TRBD2. In nucleotides, the sequence is TGTGCCAGCAGTCGTACGGGACTAGCCAACAATGAGCAGTTCTTC. It translates to CASSRTGLANNEQFF.